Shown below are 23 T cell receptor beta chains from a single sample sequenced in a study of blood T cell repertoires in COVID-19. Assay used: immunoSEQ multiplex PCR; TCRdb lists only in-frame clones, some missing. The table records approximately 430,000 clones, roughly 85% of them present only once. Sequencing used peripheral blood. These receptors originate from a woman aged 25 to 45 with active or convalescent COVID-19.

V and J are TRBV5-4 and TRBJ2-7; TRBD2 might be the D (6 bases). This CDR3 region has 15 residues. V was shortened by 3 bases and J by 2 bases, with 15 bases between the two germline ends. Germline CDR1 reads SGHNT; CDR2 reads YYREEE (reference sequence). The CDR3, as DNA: TGTGCCAGCAGCTCAAAGAGCGGGTCCCCCTACGAGCAGTACTTC. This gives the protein CASSSKSGSPYEQYF.

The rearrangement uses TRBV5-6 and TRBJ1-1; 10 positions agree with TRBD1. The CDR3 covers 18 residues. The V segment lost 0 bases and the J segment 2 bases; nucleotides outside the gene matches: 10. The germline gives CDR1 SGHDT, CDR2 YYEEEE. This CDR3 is CASSLADWDRGPNTEAFF. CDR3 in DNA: TGTGCCAGCAGCTTGGCCGATTGGGACAGGGGACCAAACACTGAAGCTTTCTTT. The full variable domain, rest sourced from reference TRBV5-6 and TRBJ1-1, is DAGVTQSPTHLIKTRGQQVTLRCSPKSGHDTVSWYQQALGQGPQFIFQYYEEEERQRGNFPDRFSGHQFPNYSSELNVNALLLGDSALYLCASSLADWDRGPNTEAFFGQGTRLTVV.

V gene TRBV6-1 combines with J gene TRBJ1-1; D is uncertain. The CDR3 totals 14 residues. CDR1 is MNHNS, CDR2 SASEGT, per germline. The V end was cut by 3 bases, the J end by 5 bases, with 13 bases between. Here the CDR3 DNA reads TGTGCCAGCAGTGAGTCTTCAGTTCGAACTGAAGCTTTCTTT. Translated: CASSESSVRTEAFF.

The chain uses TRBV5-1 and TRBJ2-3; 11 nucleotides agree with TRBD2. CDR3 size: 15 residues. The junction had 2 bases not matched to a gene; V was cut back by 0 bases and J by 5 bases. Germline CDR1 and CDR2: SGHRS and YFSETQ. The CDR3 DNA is TGCGCCAGCAGCTTGGGGGGGACTAGCGGAGATACGCAGTATTTT. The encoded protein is CASSLGGTSGDTQYF.

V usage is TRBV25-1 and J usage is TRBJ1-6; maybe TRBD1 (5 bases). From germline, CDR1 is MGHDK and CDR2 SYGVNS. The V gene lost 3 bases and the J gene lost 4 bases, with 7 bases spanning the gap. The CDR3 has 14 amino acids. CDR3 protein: CASSEEGYNSPLHF. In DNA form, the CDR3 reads TGTGCCAGCAGTGAGGAGGGGTATAATTCACCCCTCCACTTT.

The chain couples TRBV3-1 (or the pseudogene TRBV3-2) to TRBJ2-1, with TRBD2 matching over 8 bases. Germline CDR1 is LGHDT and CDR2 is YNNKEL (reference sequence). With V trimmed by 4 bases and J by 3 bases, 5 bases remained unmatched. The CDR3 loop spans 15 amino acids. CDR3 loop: CASSLTGGVYNEQFF. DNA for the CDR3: TGTGCCAGCAGCCTCACGGGGGGGGTCTACAATGAGCAGTTCTTC.

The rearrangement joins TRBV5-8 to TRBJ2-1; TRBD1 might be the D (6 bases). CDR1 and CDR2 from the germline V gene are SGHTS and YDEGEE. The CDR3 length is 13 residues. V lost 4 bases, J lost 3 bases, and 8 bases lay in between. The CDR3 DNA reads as TGTGCCAGCAGCCCGGACAGCTACAATGAGCAGTTCTTC. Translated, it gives CASSPDSYNEQFF.

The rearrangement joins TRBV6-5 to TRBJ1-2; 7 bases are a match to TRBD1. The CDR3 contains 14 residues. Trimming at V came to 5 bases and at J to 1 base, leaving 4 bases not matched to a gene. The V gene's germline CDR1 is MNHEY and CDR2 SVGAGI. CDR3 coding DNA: TGTGCCAGCAGTCGGGACAGTTTTAACTATGGCTACACCTTC. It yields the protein CASSRDSFNYGYTF.

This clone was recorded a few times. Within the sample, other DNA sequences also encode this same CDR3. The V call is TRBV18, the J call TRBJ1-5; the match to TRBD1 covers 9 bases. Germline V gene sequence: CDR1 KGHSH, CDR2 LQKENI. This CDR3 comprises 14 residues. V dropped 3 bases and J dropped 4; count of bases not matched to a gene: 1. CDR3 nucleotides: TGTGCCAGCTCACCCGGGACAGGGAATCAGCCCCAGCATTTT. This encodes CASSPGTGNQPQHF.

The chain's CDR3 is CASSTTGEVQPQHF. The CDR3 bases are TGTGCCAGTAGTACTACAGGGGAGGTCCAGCCCCAGCATTTT. The chain combines TRBV19 with TRBJ1-5; 7 bases match TRBD1. Germline-derived CDR1 and CDR2 are LNHDA and SQIVND (reference sequence). With V trimmed by 4 bases and J by 7 bases, 7 bases remained unmatched. This CDR3 region has 14 residues.

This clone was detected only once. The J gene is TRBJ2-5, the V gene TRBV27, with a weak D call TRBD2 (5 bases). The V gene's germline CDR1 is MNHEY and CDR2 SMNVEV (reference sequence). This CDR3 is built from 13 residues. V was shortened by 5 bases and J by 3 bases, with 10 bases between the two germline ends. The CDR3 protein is CASSPATKETQYF. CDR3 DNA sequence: TGTGCCAGCAGTCCCGCGACTAAAGAGACCCAGTACTTC.

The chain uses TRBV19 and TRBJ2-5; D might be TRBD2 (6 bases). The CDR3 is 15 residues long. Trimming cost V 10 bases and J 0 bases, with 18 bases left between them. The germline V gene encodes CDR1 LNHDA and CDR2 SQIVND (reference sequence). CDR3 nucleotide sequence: TGTGCCACCTCGGTGGGGGGTGCGTACCAAGAGACCCAGTACTTC. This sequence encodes CATSVGGAYQETQYF.

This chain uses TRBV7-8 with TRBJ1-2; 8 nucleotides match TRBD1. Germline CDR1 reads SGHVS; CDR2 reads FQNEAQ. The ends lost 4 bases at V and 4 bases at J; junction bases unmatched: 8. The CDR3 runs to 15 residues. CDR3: CASSSTRGRGYGYTF. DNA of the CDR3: TGTGCCAGCAGCTCGACCAGGGGGCGAGGCTATGGCTACACCTTC.

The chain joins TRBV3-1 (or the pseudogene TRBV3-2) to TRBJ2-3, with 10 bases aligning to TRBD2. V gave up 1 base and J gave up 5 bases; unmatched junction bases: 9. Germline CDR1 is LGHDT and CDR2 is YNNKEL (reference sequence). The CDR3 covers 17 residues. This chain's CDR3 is CASSQVGRLAGLDTQYF. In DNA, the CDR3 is TGTGCCAGCAGCCAAGTTGGGAGACTAGCGGGTTTAGATACGCAGTATTTT.

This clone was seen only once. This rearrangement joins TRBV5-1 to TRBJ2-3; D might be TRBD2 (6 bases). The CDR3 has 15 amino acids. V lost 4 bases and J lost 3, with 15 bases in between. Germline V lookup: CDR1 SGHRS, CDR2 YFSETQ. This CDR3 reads CASSPALGGTDTQYF. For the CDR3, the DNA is TGCGCCAGCAGCCCTGCTCTCGGGGGAACAGATACGCAGTATTTT.

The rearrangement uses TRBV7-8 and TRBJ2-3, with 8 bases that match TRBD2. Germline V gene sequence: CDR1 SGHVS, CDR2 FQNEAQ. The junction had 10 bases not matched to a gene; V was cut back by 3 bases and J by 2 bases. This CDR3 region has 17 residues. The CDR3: CASSFLPKAGVTDTQYF. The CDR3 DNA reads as TGTGCCAGCAGCTTTCTACCTAAAGCGGGGGTCACAGATACGCAGTATTTT.

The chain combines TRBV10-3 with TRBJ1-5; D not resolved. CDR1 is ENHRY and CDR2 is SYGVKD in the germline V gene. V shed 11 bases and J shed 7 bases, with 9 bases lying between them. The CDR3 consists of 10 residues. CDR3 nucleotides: TGTGCCCCATGTAGACAGCCCCAGCATTTT. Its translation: CAPCRQPQHF.

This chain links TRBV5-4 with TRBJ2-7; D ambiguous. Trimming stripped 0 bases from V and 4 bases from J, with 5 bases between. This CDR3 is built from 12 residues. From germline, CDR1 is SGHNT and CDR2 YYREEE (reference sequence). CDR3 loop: CASSLEQYEQYF. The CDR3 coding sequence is TGTGCCAGCAGCTTGGAACAATACGAGCAGTACTTC.

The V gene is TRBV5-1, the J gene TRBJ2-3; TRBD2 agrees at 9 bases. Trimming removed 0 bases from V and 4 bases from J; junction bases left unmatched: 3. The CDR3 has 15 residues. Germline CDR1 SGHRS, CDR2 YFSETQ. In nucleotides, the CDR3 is TGCGCCAGCAGCTTGGATAGCGGGGGTGCAGATACGCAGTATTTT. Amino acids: CASSLDSGGADTQYF.

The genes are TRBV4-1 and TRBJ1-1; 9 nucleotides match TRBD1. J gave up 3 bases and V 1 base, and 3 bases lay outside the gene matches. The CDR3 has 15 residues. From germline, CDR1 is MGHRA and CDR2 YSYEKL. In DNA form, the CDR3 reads TGCGCCAGCAGCCAAGGACAGGGGGTTGACACTGAAGCTTTCTTT. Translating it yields CASSQGQGVDTEAFF.

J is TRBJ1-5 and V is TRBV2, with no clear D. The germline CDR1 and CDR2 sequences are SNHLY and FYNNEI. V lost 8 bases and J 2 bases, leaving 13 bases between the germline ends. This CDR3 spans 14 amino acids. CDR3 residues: CASGPGYGNQPQHF. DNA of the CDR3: TGTGCCAGCGGTCCGGGATATGGCAATCAGCCCCAGCATTTT.

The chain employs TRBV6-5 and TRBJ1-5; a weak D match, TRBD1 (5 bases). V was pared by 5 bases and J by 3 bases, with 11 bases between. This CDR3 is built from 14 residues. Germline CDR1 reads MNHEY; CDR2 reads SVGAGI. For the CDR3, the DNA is TGTGCCAGCAGTCTTGACAGTTTCAATCAGCCCCAGCATTTT. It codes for CASSLDSFNQPQHF.

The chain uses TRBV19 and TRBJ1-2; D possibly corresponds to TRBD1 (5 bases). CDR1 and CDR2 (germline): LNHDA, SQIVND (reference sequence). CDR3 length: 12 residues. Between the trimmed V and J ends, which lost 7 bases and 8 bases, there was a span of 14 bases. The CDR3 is CASNPGFRGYTF. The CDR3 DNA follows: TGTGCCAGTAACCCAGGGTTCAGAGGCTACACCTTC.